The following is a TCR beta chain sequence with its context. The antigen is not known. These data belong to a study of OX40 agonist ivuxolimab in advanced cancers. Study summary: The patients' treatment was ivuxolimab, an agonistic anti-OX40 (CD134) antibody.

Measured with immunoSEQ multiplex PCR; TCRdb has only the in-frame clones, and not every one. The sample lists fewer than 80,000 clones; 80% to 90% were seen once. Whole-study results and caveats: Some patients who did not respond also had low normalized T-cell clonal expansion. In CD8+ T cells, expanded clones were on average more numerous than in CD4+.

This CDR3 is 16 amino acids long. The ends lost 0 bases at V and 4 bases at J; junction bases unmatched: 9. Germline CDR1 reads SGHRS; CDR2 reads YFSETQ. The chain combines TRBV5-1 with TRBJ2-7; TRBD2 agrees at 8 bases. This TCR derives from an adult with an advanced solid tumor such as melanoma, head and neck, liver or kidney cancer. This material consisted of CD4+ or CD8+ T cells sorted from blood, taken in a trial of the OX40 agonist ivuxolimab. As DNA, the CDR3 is TGCGCCAGCAGCTTGGTTTCGGGACTAGGCCGATACGAGCAGTACTTC. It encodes CASSLVSGLGRYEQYF.